These 21 T cell receptor beta chains were all obtained from the same sample, sequenced in a study of identical twins. TCRdb recomputed calls from the 5' RACE reads with MiXCR, one row per CDR3 protein. The table includes about 720,000 distinct CDR3 sequences, approximately 18% detected once. These data also formed part of another study, on T cells expressing NK-cell markers.

Sequences were obtained from PBMCs. The receptors shown here come from a woman between 18 and 30 years old in good health.

This clonotype was picked up a small number of times. The chain uses TRBV9 and TRBJ1-1; D unresolved. With 0 bases removed from V and 1 base from J, the gap between germline ends came to 7 bases. Germline V CDR1 and CDR2: SGDLS, YYNGEE. The CDR3 covers 14 residues. DNA of the CDR3: TGTGCCAGCAGCGTAGATCATGGGAACACTGAAGCTTTCTTT. Its translation: CASSVDHGNTEAFF.

This clonotype was picked up one time. V usage is TRBV9 and J usage is TRBJ2-1, with unresolved D. The V and J ends lost 4 bases and 6 bases respectively, with 14 bases between them. Germline CDR1 is SGDLS and CDR2 is YYNGEE. There are 14 residues in the CDR3. CDR3: CASSYAGTANEQFF. The CDR3 nucleotides read TGTGCCAGCAGCTACGCAGGAACGGCCAATGAGCAGTTCTTC.

This clonotype was recorded many times. V usage is TRBV30 and J usage is TRBJ2-2, with a tentative D call TRBD1 (6 bases). The CDR3 loop spans 15 amino acids. V was clipped by 0 bases and J by 3 bases, with 11 bases between them. Germline V gene lookup returns CDR1 GTSNPN and CDR2 SVGIG (reference sequence). The CDR3 DNA sequence: TGTGCCTGGAGTGTAACGGGACAACACACCGGGGAGCTGTTTTTT. Translating it yields CAWSVTGQHTGELFF.

This clonotype was picked up a small number of times. J is TRBJ2-3 and V is TRBV6-5; possible D gene TRBD1, 6 bases. The germline CDR1 and CDR2 sequences are MNHEY and SVGAGI. The CDR3 contains 11 residues. V was clipped by 8 bases and J by 8 bases, with 11 bases between them. CDR3 DNA: TGTGCCAGCGGACGGGACACTACGCAGTATTTT. It is translated as CASGRDTTQYF.

The table lists this clonotype with a few counts. The rearrangement uses TRBV5-6 and TRBJ2-1, with 11 bases identical to TRBD2. The CDR3 consists of 17 residues. Trimming cost V 0 bases and J 7 bases; bases outside gene matches: 9. Per the germline V gene, CDR1 is SGHDT and CDR2 is YYEEEE. CDR3 bases: TGTGCCAGCAGCTTGGCCCGGACTAGCGGGTATGTGAATGAGCAGTTCTTC. Encoded protein: CASSLARTSGYVNEQFF.

In its sample, this clonotype was seen a few times. The V call is TRBV5-1, the J call TRBJ1-2; D unclear. Trimming took 2 bases from V and 0 from J, leaving 14 bases between them. Germline V gene lookup returns CDR1 SGHRS and CDR2 YFSETQ. The CDR3 loop spans 16 amino acids. In DNA form, the CDR3 reads TGCGCCAGCAGCTTCGGTCGCGGAGCGGCTAACTATGGCTACACCTTC. Its translation: CASSFGRGAANYGYTF.

The gene calls are TRBV5-1 and TRBJ2-2; D perhaps matches TRBD2 (6 bases). Deletions cut 4 bases from V and 2 bases from J, with 15 bases between. CDR3 length: 16 residues. In germline, CDR1 is SGHRS, CDR2 YFSETQ. The CDR3 nucleotides read TGCGCCAGCAGCCCGCTCCTAGCGATTAACACCGGGGAGCTGTTTTTT. It specifies CASSPLLAINTGELFF.

This sequence joins TRBV27 and TRBJ2-3; 11 bases fit TRBD2. Looked up from germline, CDR1 is MNHEY and CDR2 is SMNVEV (reference sequence). V dropped 6 bases and J dropped 4; count of bases not matched to a gene: 9. The CDR3 has 16 amino acids. In nucleotides, the CDR3 is TGTGCCAGCAGACGACGGACTAGCGGGCGGCCAGATACGCAGTATTTT. Its translation: CASRRRTSGRPDTQYF.

This clonotype appeared a few times. The chain employs TRBV3-1 and TRBJ2-7; unclear D gene. V was pared by 2 bases and J by 5 bases, with 4 bases between. The CDR3 consists of 11 residues. Germline CDR1 LGHDT, CDR2 YNNKEL (reference sequence). The CDR3 protein is CASSQIHEQYF. The CDR3 DNA reads as TGTGCCAGCAGCCAAATCCACGAGCAGTACTTC.

J is TRBJ2-3 and V is TRBV18, with D perhaps assigned TRBD1 or TRBD2 (7 bases each). The CDR3 extends over 17 amino acids. Trimming pared 3 bases from V and 1 base from J, leaving 17 bases between. Germline V gene sequence: CDR1 KGHSH, CDR2 LQKENI. CDR3 loop: CASSPPGQRGRTDTQYF. CDR3 DNA sequence: TGTGCCAGCTCACCTCCGGGACAGCGGGGACGCACAGATACGCAGTATTTT. The complete variable domain, with remaining parts taken from reference TRBV18 and TRBJ2-3, reads NAGVMQNPRHLVRRRGQEARLRCSPMKGHSHVYWYRQLPEEGLKFMVYLQKENIIDESGMPKERFSAEFPKEGPSILRIQQVVRGDSAAYFCASSPPGQRGRTDTQYFGPGTRLTVL.

In its sample, this clonotype was seen a few times. The chain employs TRBV3-1 and TRBJ1-5; D possibly corresponds to TRBD1 (5 bases). Trimming removed 3 bases from V and 6 bases from J, with 15 bases in between. CDR3 length: 15 residues. Germline CDR1 and CDR2: LGHDT and YNNKEL (reference sequence). The CDR3 protein is CASSQAGTDGQPQHF. The CDR3 bases are TGTGCCAGCAGCCAGGCAGGGACTGACGGTCAGCCCCAGCATTTT.

This clonotype was observed a handful of times. The chain carries TRBV12-3 or TRBV12-4 and TRBJ2-4; D unclear. Trimming took off 6 bases at V and 7 bases at J, with 19 bases between the two ends. The CDR3 has 15 amino acids. CDR3 sequence (DNA): TGTGCCAGCAGATCCTCCCGGGCCCTCCTGAACATTCAGTACTTC. This encodes CASRSSRALLNIQYF.

This clonotype occurred a few times. The rearrangement links TRBV18 to TRBJ2-5, with D uncertain. Germline loops: CDR1 KGHSH, CDR2 LQKENI. Trimming removed 3 bases from V and 4 bases from J, with 12 bases in between. This CDR3 region has 14 residues. The CDR3 coding sequence is TGTGCCAGCTCACCTCTAGACCCCGCAGAGACCCAGTACTTC. It encodes CASSPLDPAETQYF.

This clonotype was observed a few times. This chain uses TRBV4-3 with TRBJ1-5, with D uncertain. V was cut by 0 bases and J by 6 bases, with 12 bases left in between. CDR3 length: 15 residues. CDR1 LGHNA and CDR2 YSLEER come from the germline V gene. The CDR3 coding sequence is TGCGCCAGCAGCCAAGATCACCATGCCAGTCAGCCCCAGCATTTT. This gives the protein CASSQDHHASQPQHF.

This sequence joins TRBV12-3 or TRBV12-4 and TRBJ1-4, with 7 positions matching TRBD1. The CDR3 is 15 amino acids. V was pared by 3 bases and J by 8 bases, with 9 bases of the junction left unmatched. This CDR3 is CASSFRQGFGEKLFF. CDR3 in DNA: TGTGCCAGCAGTTTCCGACAGGGCTTCGGGGAAAAACTGTTTTTT.

This clonotype occurred a few times. The rearrangement uses TRBV20-1 and TRBJ2-7, with TRBD2 as a possible D gene (5 bases). CDR1 is DFQATT, CDR2 SNEGSKA, per germline (reference sequence). V shed 3 bases and J shed 4 bases, with 13 bases lying between them. The CDR3 is made up of 13 amino acids. The CDR3 loop reads CSARRPRGYEQYF. The CDR3 nucleotides are TGCAGTGCTAGGCGCCCCCGGGGTTACGAGCAGTACTTC.

This clonotype was detected only a few times. The chain combines TRBV6-6 with TRBJ1-1; D remains ambiguous. Germline CDR1 is MNHNY and CDR2 is SVGAGI (reference sequence). The V and J ends lost 10 bases and 2 bases respectively, with 5 bases between them. There are 10 residues in the CDR3. The CDR3 sequence is CATLNTEAFF. Here the CDR3 DNA reads TGTGCCACCCTCAACACTGAAGCTTTCTTT.

A few counts support this clonotype. The genes are TRBV5-1 and TRBJ1-4; D is uncertain. The germline V and J ends were trimmed by 4 bases and 4 bases, with 8 bases remaining between them. CDR3 length: 13 residues. Germline V CDR1 and CDR2: SGHRS, YFSETQ. CDR3 amino acids: CASSPSGNEKLFF. For the CDR3, the DNA is TGCGCCAGCAGCCCTTCGGGTAATGAAAAACTGTTTTTT.

V gene TRBV18 combines with J gene TRBJ1-1, with D perhaps TRBD1 (5 bases). Trimming left V 2 bases short and J 4 bases short, with 14 bases between. The length of the CDR3 is 15 residues. Germline V gene lookup returns CDR1 KGHSH and CDR2 LQKENI. In DNA form, the CDR3 reads TGTGCCAGCTCACCAAGCTTAGGGGATACCACTGAAGCTTTCTTT. Its protein product is CASSPSLGDTTEAFF.

This clonotype has at least ten counts. J is TRBJ2-7 and V is TRBV12-3 or TRBV12-4; TRBD1 agrees at 7 bases. The V and J ends lost 7 bases and 2 bases, in that order; junction bases with no gene match: 11. This CDR3 has 15 amino acids. This CDR3 is CASTPNRGTAYEQYF. The CDR3 DNA reads TGTGCCAGCACCCCAAATCGAGGGACAGCCTACGAGCAGTACTTC.

This sequence joins TRBV7-9 and TRBJ1-2; D call uncertain. V dropped 5 bases and J dropped 7 bases, with 2 bases sitting between them. Germline values: CDR1 SEHNR, CDR2 FQNEAQ (reference sequence). This CDR3 comprises 9 residues. CDR3 sequence reads: CASSAGYTF. The DNA for the CDR3 is TGTGCCAGCAGCGCTGGCTACACCTTC.